The sequence of this T cell receptor (beta chain) was determined in a study of T cell changes during pregnancy in multiple sclerosis. Clones were read by immunoSEQ multiplex PCR, and TCRdb kept only the in-frame ones, dropping some. The sample lists roughly 61,000 clones, just over 90% occurring once. Sequencing used peripheral blood, obtained after pregnancy. The sequence was collected from a female donor with multiple sclerosis, enrolled in a pregnancy study.

The DNA for the CDR3 is TGTGCCAGCAGCTTAACAGGGGTAAATGAAAAACTGTTTTTT. Residues: CASSLTGVNEKLFF. This chain links TRBV7-2 with TRBJ1-4, with 7 positions matching TRBD1. V lost 2 bases and J lost 5; bases outside the gene matches: 2. CDR1 and CDR2 (germline): SGHTA, FQGNSA. CDR3 size: 14 residues.